The 27 T cell receptor beta chains listed next were all sequenced from one sample in a study of cytomegalovirus exposure and HLA in healthy donors. Assay: immunoSEQ multiplex PCR; the TCRdb copy retains only in-frame clones and omits some. This sample has approximately 150,000 clones, with around 85% found just once. The specimen was PBMCs. These receptors were obtained from a young man in good health and CMV-seropositive.

The rearrangement uses TRBV18 and TRBJ1-3; 8 bases fit TRBD1. The J segment lost 2 bases and the V segment lost 1 base, leaving 4 bases of the junction unmatched. This CDR3 comprises 16 residues. Germline loops: CDR1 KGHSH, CDR2 LQKENI. The CDR3, as DNA: TGTGCCAGCTCACCACGACAGGGGAATGCTGGAAACACCATATATTTT. Amino acids: CASSPRQGNAGNTIYF.

This clone has a single count. The chain recombines TRBV7-2 with TRBJ1-5, with 9 bases lining up with TRBD1. Germline trimming cut 5 bases from V and 6 bases from J; bases unmatched to any gene: 5. Germline lookup yields CDR1 SGHTA and CDR2 FQGNSA. The CDR3 has 14 amino acids. In DNA form, the CDR3 reads TGTGCCAGCAGCCTCGACAGGGGGACTCAGCCCCAGCATTTT. Protein product: CASSLDRGTQPQHF.

The J gene is TRBJ2-4, the V gene TRBV2, with TRBD1 matching over 7 bases. The V gene's germline CDR1 is SNHLY and CDR2 FYNNEI. Losses at the gene ends were 9 bases for V and 6 bases for J; bases not matched to a gene: 5. The CDR3 extends over 12 amino acids. The chain's CDR3 is CASEGGRNIQYF. The CDR3 DNA follows: TGTGCCAGTGAAGGGGGCAGAAACATTCAGTACTTC.

This clone was seen just once. The V and J genes are TRBV30 and TRBJ2-1, with 9 bases aligning to TRBD1. Trimming took 2 bases from V and 6 from J; bases not matched to a gene: 5. The CDR3 runs 14 residues. From germline, CDR1 is GTSNPN and CDR2 SVGIG (reference sequence). The CDR3: CAWSPGTGFNEQFF. In DNA, the CDR3 is TGTGCCTGGAGTCCAGGGACAGGGTTCAATGAGCAGTTCTTC.

This chain uses TRBV6-5 with TRBJ2-7; D is possibly TRBD1 (6 bases). V lost 6 bases to trimming and J lost 4 bases, with 16 bases between them. The CDR3 runs 14 residues. Germline V gene lookup returns CDR1 MNHEY and CDR2 SVGAGI. In DNA, the CDR3 is TGTGCCAGCAGCCCCCGGCGACAGGAGTACGAGCAGTACTTC. Its protein is CASSPRRQEYEQYF.

The genes are TRBV5-3 and TRBJ1-2; D perhaps matches TRBD1 (5 bases). TRBV5-3 is an ORF; its function is uncertain. V lost 4 bases to trimming and J lost 8 bases, with 24 bases between them. This CDR3 is 16 amino acids long. The CDR3 coding sequence is TGTGCCAGAAGCCTTCCAGGGACTGACCCATCGGAGGGCTACACCTTC. Encoded protein: CARSLPGTDPSEGYTF.

This clone occurred once. This chain uses TRBV5-6 with TRBJ1-5; tentative D call: TRBD1 (5 bases). CDR3 size: 13 residues. V was pared by 3 bases and J by 11 bases, with 15 bases between. Germline V gene sequence: CDR1 SGHDT, CDR2 YYEEEE. CDR3 nucleotides: TGTGCCAGCAGCTCCCGGGGGGATTTGGCCCAGCATTTT. Encoded protein: CASSSRGDLAQHF.

The V gene is TRBV9, the J gene TRBJ1-1, with D unresolved. The CDR3 has 12 amino acids. Per germline, CDR1 SGDLS and CDR2 YYNGEE. V dropped 2 bases and J dropped 5 bases, with 7 bases sitting between them. In nucleotides, the CDR3 is TGTGCCAGCAGCGTGGGAGAGACTGAAGCTTTCTTT. Its protein product is CASSVGETEAFF.

The V and J genes are TRBV7-2 and TRBJ1-1; unclear D gene. V was clipped by 5 bases and J by 4 bases, with 14 bases between them. CDR3 size: 14 residues. Germline CDR1 and CDR2: SGHTA and FQGNSA. The CDR3 bases are TGTGCCAGCAGCCCCACGGCGAGCGTCACTGAAGCTTTCTTT. Residues: CASSPTASVTEAFF.

A single count supports this clone. V is TRBV27 and J is TRBJ1-2, with D possibly TRBD1 on 5 matching bases. The germline CDR1 and CDR2 sequences are MNHEY and SMNVEV (reference sequence). V was pared by 2 bases and J by 8 bases, with 12 bases between. The CDR3 spans 13 residues. CDR3: CASSLGGSKGYTF. CDR3 in DNA: TGTGCCAGCAGTTTAGGGGGGAGTAAGGGCTACACCTTC.

The chain employs TRBV29-1 and TRBJ2-2; maybe TRBD1 (7 bases). CDR3 size: 14 residues. CDR1 SQVTM and CDR2 ANQGSEA come from the germline V gene. Trimming cost V 4 bases and J 1 base, with 10 bases left between them. CDR3 residues: CSVGQGGNTGELFF. DNA of the CDR3: TGCAGCGTTGGACAGGGAGGGAACACCGGGGAGCTGTTTTTT.

This chain uses TRBV19 with TRBJ2-7, with TRBD1 identical over 7 bases. The CDR3 runs 17 residues. Germline CDR1 reads LNHDA; CDR2 reads SQIVND (reference sequence). Germline trimming cut 3 bases from V and 3 bases from J; bases unmatched to any gene: 14. As DNA, the CDR3 is TGTGCCAGTAGTATTTCCATCCGGGGACAGAAATTCTACGAGCAGTACTTC. Translated, it gives CASSISIRGQKFYEQYF.

The chain combines TRBV25-1 with TRBJ2-5; 13 positions agree with TRBD2. There are 17 residues in the CDR3. Germline CDR1 and CDR2: MGHDK and SYGVNS. The J segment lost 4 bases and the V segment lost 3 bases, leaving 8 bases of the junction unmatched. The DNA for the CDR3 is TGTGCCAGCAGTGAGGGACTAGCGGGGCCTCAGGGAGAGACCCAGTACTTC. It yields the protein CASSEGLAGPQGETQYF.

This clone was seen only a few times. V and J are TRBV19 and TRBJ2-5, with TRBD2 matching 10 bases. CDR1 and CDR2 (germline): LNHDA, SQIVND (reference sequence). The CDR3 runs 16 residues. The J segment lost 7 bases and the V segment lost 1 base, leaving 9 bases of the junction unmatched. The CDR3 sequence is CASSIGGLARGRTQYF. In nucleotides, the CDR3 is TGTGCCAGTAGTATAGGGGGACTAGCGAGGGGGAGGACCCAGTACTTC.

The V call is TRBV7-3, the J call TRBJ2-7; D unclear. Trimming pared 7 bases from V and 0 bases from J, leaving 13 bases between. CDR3 length: 14 amino acids. The germline gives CDR1 SGHTA, CDR2 FQGTGA. The CDR3 DNA follows: TGTGCCAGCACCGCCGGCAGGATCTCCTACGAGCAGTACTTC. Its protein product is CASTAGRISYEQYF.

Only one count was recorded for this clone. V usage is TRBV5-6 and J usage is TRBJ2-3; 9 bases line up with TRBD2. Germline V gene lookup returns CDR1 SGHDT and CDR2 YYEEEE. J was trimmed by 11 bases and V by 0 bases; bases with no gene match: 7. This CDR3 comprises 14 residues. Here the CDR3 DNA reads TGTGCCAGCAGCTTGGCAGCGACTAGCGGTAAGCAGTATTTT. It is translated as CASSLAATSGKQYF. Drawing the rest from reference TRBV5-6 and TRBJ2-3, the complete variable domain is DAGVTQSPTHLIKTRGQQVTLRCSPKSGHDTVSWYQQALGQGPQFIFQYYEEEERQRGNFPDRFSGHQFPNYSSELNVNALLLGDSALYLCASSLAATSGKQYFGPGTRLTVL.

The CDR3, as DNA: TGTGCCAGCAGCTTAGTGGAGCAGAGAGATGGCTACACCTTC. Translated: CASSLVEQRDGYTF. The chain uses TRBV7-9 and TRBJ1-2; unclear D gene. Germline V CDR1 and CDR2: SEHNR, FQNEAQ (reference sequence). V lost 1 base, J lost 6 bases, and 12 bases lay in between. The CDR3 runs to 14 residues.

The chain carries TRBV5-1 and TRBJ2-4, with a possible D match to TRBD1 (5 bases). V was shortened by 2 bases and J by 4 bases, with 7 bases between the two germline ends. In germline, CDR1 is SGHRS, CDR2 YFSETQ. The CDR3 has 13 residues. The DNA of the CDR3 is TGCGCCAGCAGCTTAGACAGTAAAAACATTCAGTACTTC. Translating gives CASSLDSKNIQYF.

This clone was counted between two and nine times. The V call is TRBV28, the J call TRBJ1-1; D remains ambiguous. Germline CDR1 is MDHEN and CDR2 is SYDVKM. Between the trimmed V and J ends, which lost 4 bases and 0 bases, there was a span of 15 bases. This CDR3 comprises 16 residues. CDR3 DNA sequence: TGTGCCAGCAGTTCTGGACTCCCTAAGATGAACACTGAAGCTTTCTTT. Translating gives CASSSGLPKMNTEAFF.

This chain joins TRBV5-4 and TRBJ1-2; no clear D. Germline lookup yields CDR1 SGHNT and CDR2 YYREEE (reference sequence). The CDR3 is made up of 14 amino acids. Trimming removed 0 bases at V and 4 bases at J, with 10 bases between. In DNA, the CDR3 is TGTGCCAGCAGCTTGGTCGGAGGGCTCTATGGCTACACCTTC. Protein product: CASSLVGGLYGYTF.

This rearrangement joins TRBV7-2 to TRBJ1-4, with D possibly TRBD1 on 6 matching bases. Germline CDR1 and CDR2: SGHTA and FQGNSA. This CDR3 is built from 14 residues. Between the trimmed V and J ends, which lost 3 bases and 2 bases, there was a span of 7 bases. CDR3 sequence (DNA): TGTGCCAGCAGCTTTCAGGGGACTAATGAAAAACTGTTTTTT. This translates into CASSFQGTNEKLFF. Using reference TRBV7-2 and TRBJ1-4 for the parts outside the CDR3, the full variable domain is GAGVSQSPSNKVTEKGKDVELRCDPISGHTALYWYRQSLGQGLEFLIYFQGNSAPDKSGLPSDRFSAERTGGSVSTLTIQRTQQEDSAVYLCASSFQGTNEKLFFGSGTQLSVL.

The gene calls are TRBV6-5 and TRBJ2-1, with a weak D call TRBD1 (6 bases). CDR1 MNHEY and CDR2 SVGAGI come from the germline V gene. Trimming pared 5 bases from V and 0 bases from J, leaving 11 bases between. This CDR3 region has 15 residues. CDR3 loop: CASSLTGFSYNEQFF. The CDR3 DNA sequence: TGTGCCAGCAGTCTTACAGGGTTCTCCTACAATGAGCAGTTCTTC.

This clone was seen only a few times. This sequence joins TRBV7-9 and TRBJ1-1; D is unresolved. V lost 11 bases, J lost 5 bases, and 9 bases lay in between. This CDR3 contains 10 residues. Germline CDR1 reads SEHNR; CDR2 reads FQNEAQ (reference sequence). CDR3 in DNA: TGTGCCGGCATGGAGACTGAAGCTTTCTTT. It yields the protein CAGMETEAFF. The entire variable domain, with the rest obtained from reference TRBV7-9 and TRBJ1-1, is as follows: DTGVSQNPRHKITKRGQNVTFRCDPISEHNRLYWYRQTLGQGPEFLTYFQNEAQLEKSRLLSDRFSAERPKGSFSTLEIQRTEQGDSAMYLCAGMETEAFFGQGTRLTVV.

The chain employs TRBV5-1 and TRBJ2-5; D remains unclear. The CDR3 consists of 15 residues. V was trimmed by 4 bases and J by 3 bases, leaving 16 bases between them. Germline assignment: CDR1 SGHRS and CDR2 YFSETQ. CDR3 region: CASSPNVGRKETQYF. CDR3 DNA sequence: TGCGCCAGCAGCCCAAACGTGGGCAGGAAAGAGACCCAGTACTTC.

The gene calls are TRBV6-5 and TRBJ2-4; 7 bases are a match to TRBD1. After removal of 8 bases from V and 0 bases from J, the junction contained 4 bases not matched to a gene. CDR1 is MNHEY, CDR2 SVGAGI, per germline. The CDR3 totals 14 residues. CDR3 in amino acids: CASSTGPAKNIQYF. For the CDR3, the DNA is TGTGCCAGCTCGACAGGGCCAGCCAAAAACATTCAGTACTTC.

The J gene is TRBJ1-2, the V gene TRBV7-3; TRBD1 matches at 7 bases. CDR3 length: 17 residues. Germline trimming cut 2 bases from V and 3 bases from J; bases unmatched to any gene: 12. Germline CDR1 reads SGHTA; CDR2 reads FQGTGA. This CDR3 reads CASSLFPTGRSDYGYTF. CDR3 sequence (DNA): TGTGCCAGCAGCTTATTTCCGACAGGGAGGTCTGACTATGGCTACACCTTC.

The rearrangement links TRBV27 to TRBJ1-1, with D maybe TRBD1 (6 bases). The CDR3 totals 16 residues. Trimming shortened V by 1 base and J by 3 bases, and 15 bases separated the two germline ends. The V gene's germline CDR1 is MNHEY and CDR2 SMNVEV (reference sequence). CDR3 loop: CASSLLGGRLDTEAFF. CDR3 sequence (DNA): TGTGCCAGCAGTTTATTGGGGGGGCGGTTGGACACTGAAGCTTTCTTT.